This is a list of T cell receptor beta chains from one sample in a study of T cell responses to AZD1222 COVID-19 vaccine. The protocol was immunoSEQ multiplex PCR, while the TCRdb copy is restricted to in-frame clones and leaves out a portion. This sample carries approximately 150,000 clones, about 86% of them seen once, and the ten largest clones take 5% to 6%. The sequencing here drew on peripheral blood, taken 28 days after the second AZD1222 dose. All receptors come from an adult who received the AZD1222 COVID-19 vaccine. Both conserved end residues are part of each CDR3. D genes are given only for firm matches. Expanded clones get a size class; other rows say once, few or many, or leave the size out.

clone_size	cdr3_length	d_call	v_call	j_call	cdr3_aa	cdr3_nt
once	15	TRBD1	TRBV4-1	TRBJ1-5	CASSPRTGNNQPQHF	TGCGCCAGCAGCCCAAGGACAGGGAACAATCAGCCCCAGCATTTT
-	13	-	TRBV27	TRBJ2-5	CASSFRVQETQYF	TGTGCCAGCAGTTTCCGGGTCCAAGAGACCCAGTACTTC
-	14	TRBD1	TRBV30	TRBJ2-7	CAWSVGGSSYEQYF	TGTGCCTGGAGTGTAGGGGGCAGCTCCTACGAGCAGTACTTC
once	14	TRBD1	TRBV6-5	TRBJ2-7	CASSYVQGGYEQYF	TGTGCCAGCAGTTACGTACAGGGGGGCTACGAGCAGTACTTC
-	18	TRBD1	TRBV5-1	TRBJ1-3	CASSPEGGQGYSGNTIYF	TGCGCCAGCAGCCCCGAGGGGGGACAGGGATACTCTGGAAACACCATATATTTT
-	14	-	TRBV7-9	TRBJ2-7	CASGATVPPTGQYF	TGTGCCAGCGGGGCGACAGTTCCACCCACGGGGCAGTACTTC
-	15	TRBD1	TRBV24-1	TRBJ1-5	CATRGTGGPHQPQHF	TGTGCCACCAGGGGGACAGGGGGCCCCCATCAGCCCCAGCATTTT
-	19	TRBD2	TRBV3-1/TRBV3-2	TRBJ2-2	CASSQGLAGAPRYTGELFF	TGTGCCAGCAGCCAGGGTCTAGCGGGGGCTCCGAGGTACACCGGGGAGCTGTTTTTT
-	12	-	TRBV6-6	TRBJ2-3	CASSLSTDTQYF	TGTGCCAGCAGTTTATCAACAGATACGCAGTATTTT
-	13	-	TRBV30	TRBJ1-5	CAWRRYGNQPQHF	TGTGCCTGGAGGCGTTATGGGAATCAGCCCCAGCATTTT
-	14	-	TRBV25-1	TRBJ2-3	CARTGGSTTDTQYF	TGTGCCAGGACGGGCGGTTCTACCACAGATACGCAGTATTTT
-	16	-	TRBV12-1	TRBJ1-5	CASSNPQGKMGQPQHF	TGTGCCAGCAGCAACCCTCAGGGGAAAATGGGTCAGCCCCAGCATTTT
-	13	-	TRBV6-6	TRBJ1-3	CASSSTQGNTIYF	TGTGCCAGCAGCTCGACACAGGGAAACACCATATATTTT
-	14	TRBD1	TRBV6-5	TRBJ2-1	CASSLWTGSNEQFF	TGTGCCAGCAGTCTATGGACAGGTAGCAATGAGCAGTTCTTC
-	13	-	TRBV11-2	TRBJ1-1	CASSLERNTEAFF	TGTGCCAGCAGCTTAGAGAGAAACACTGAAGCTTTCTTT
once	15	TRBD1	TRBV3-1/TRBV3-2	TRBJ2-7	CASSQEVARGSEQYF	TGTGCCAGCAGCCAAGAAGTGGCCAGGGGGTCCGAGCAGTACTTC
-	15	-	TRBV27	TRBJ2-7	CASSLSSRATYEQYF	TGTGCCAGCAGTTTATCGAGCAGGGCAACCTACGAGCAGTACTTC
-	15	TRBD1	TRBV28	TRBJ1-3	CASSPRQGTGNTIYF	TGTGCCAGCAGTCCCCGACAGGGAACGGGAAACACCATATATTTT
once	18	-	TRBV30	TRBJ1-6	CAWSRGVLGLSKNSPLHF	TGTGCCTGGAGCCGGGGGGTCTTGGGCCTTTCTAAAAATTCACCCCTCCACTTT
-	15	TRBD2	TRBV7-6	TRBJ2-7	CASSSTSGGAYEQYF	TGTGCCAGCAGCTCGACTAGCGGGGGGGCCTACGAGCAGTACTTC
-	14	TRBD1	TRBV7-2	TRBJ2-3	CASSWTGQGDTQYF	TGTGCCAGCAGCTGGACAGGTCAGGGTGATACGCAGTATTTT
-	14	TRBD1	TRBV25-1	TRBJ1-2	CASSESVTGEGYTF	TGTGCCAGCAGTGAATCAGTGACAGGGGAAGGCTACACCTTC
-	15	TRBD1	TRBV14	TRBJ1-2	CASSLTGAAIYGYTF	TGTGCCAGCAGCCTAACAGGGGCTGCTATCTATGGCTACACCTTC
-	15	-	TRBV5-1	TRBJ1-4	CASSLAVGSREKLFF	TGCGCCAGCAGCTTGGCCGTCGGGTCACGGGAAAAACTGTTTTTT
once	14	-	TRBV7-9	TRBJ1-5	CASSIGGSNQPQHF	TGTGCCAGCAGCATAGGGGGGAGCAATCAGCCCCAGCATTTT
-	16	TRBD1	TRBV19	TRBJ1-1	CASTAGTGATNTEAFF	TGTGCCAGTACCGCGGGGACAGGGGCCACGAACACTGAAGCTTTCTTT
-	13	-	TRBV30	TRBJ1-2	CAWSVQTPYGYTF	TGTGCCTGGAGTGTCCAGACTCCCTATGGCTACACCTTC
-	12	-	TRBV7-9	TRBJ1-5	CASSGDGQPQHF	TGTGCCAGCAGCGGGGATGGCCAGCCCCAGCATTTT
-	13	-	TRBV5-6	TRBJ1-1	CASSLPQGPGAFF	TGTGCCAGCAGCTTGCCCCAGGGCCCCGGGGCTTTCTTT
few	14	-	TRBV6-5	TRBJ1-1	CASINPAGNTEAFF	TGTGCCAGCATCAATCCAGCCGGGAACACTGAAGCTTTCTTT
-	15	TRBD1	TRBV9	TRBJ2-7	CASSVGTGKGDEQYF	TGTGCCAGCAGCGTAGGGACAGGGAAGGGAGACGAGCAGTACTTC
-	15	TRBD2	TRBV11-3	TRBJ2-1	CASSSSSGQYNEQFF	TGTGCCAGCAGCTCCAGTAGCGGGCAGTACAATGAGCAGTTCTTC
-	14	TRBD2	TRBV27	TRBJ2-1	CASSLVLAGVEQFF	TGTGCCAGCAGTTTAGTGCTAGCGGGAGTTGAGCAGTTCTTC
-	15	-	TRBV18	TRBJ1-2	CASSLSGTSISDCTF	TGTGCCAGCTCACTTTCCGGGACCTCTATCAGCGACTGTACCTTC
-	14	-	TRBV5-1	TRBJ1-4	CASSLSRVEEKLFF	TGCGCCAGCTCCCTCTCCAGGGTTGAGGAAAAACTGTTTTTT
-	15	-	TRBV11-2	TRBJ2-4	CASSSWRQGINIQYF	TGTGCCAGCAGTTCCTGGCGGCAGGGGATAAACATTCAGTACTTC
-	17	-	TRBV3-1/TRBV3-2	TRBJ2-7	CASSQVTAGFSSYEQYF	TGTGCCAGCAGCCAAGTTACGGCCGGTTTTTCCTCCTACGAGCAGTACTTC
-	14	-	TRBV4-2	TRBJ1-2	CASSQGAGPYGYTF	TGTGCCAGCAGCCAAGGGGCAGGACCCTATGGCTACACCTTC
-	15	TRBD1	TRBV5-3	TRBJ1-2	CARSSRDRSNYGYTF	TGTGCCAGAAGCTCCCGGGACAGGTCTAACTATGGCTACACCTTC
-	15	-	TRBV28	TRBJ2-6	CASGSQSSGANVLTF	TGTGCCAGCGGATCTCAGTCCTCTGGGGCCAACGTCCTGACTTTC
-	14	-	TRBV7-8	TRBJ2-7	CASSFRLTLSEQYF	TGTGCCAGCAGCTTTCGGCTTACTCTAAGCGAGCAGTACTTC
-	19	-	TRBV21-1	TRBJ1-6	CASSPQRGRGAGSNSPLHF	TGTGCCAGCAGCCCCCAAAGAGGAAGGGGTGCAGGGTCTAATTCACCCCTCCACTTT
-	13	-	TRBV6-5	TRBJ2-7	CASSTSWGLEQYF	TGTGCCAGCAGTACTAGCTGGGGACTCGAGCAGTACTTC
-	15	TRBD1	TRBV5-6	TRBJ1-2	CASSLGRGSSYGYTF	TGTGCCAGCAGCTTGGGCAGGGGGTCAAGCTATGGCTACACCTTC
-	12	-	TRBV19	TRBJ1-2	CATLTQDYGYTF	TGTGCCACCCTTACCCAGGACTATGGCTACACCTTC
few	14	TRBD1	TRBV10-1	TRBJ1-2	CASSDGQGGYGYTF	TGCGCCAGCAGTGACGGACAGGGGGGCTATGGCTACACCTTC
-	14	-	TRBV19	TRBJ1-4	CASLRGGGNEKLFF	TGTGCCAGTCTGCGTGGAGGGGGTAATGAAAAACTGTTTTTT
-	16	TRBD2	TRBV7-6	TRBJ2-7	CASSSRTSGDAYEQYF	TGTGCCAGCAGCTCTCGGACTAGCGGCGACGCCTACGAGCAGTACTTC